One T cell receptor (beta chain) is described in this entry. The PCR used 60 Vbeta and 13 Jbeta primers. Clones were sequenced by immunoSEQ multiplex PCR, and TCRdb holds only the in-frame ones, with some missing. The sample has 95,000 to 100,000 clones; 76% are singletons. V lost 0 bases and J 0 bases, leaving 9 bases between the germline ends. The CDR3 is 15 residues long. Germline V CDR1 and CDR2: SGDLS, YYNGEE. The data originate from a study of cytomegalovirus exposure and HLA in healthy donors. This rearrangement joins TRBV9 to TRBJ1-2; D might be TRBD1 (5 bases). The receptor was isolated from a man aged 40-50 years in good health and CMV-seronegative. The sample consisted of PBMCs. CDR3 amino acids: CASSVETATNYGYTF. CDR3 in DNA: TGTGCCAGCAGCGTAGAGACAGCCACTAACTATGGCTACACCTTC.